This T cell receptor (beta chain) was recovered during a study of blood T cell repertoires in COVID-19. Turning to the study itself: Acute-phase and convalescent COVID-19 samples originated in the United States, Italy and Spain. T cells, B-cell-depleted T cells, or PBMCs provided the cDNA or gDNA that served as material.

Clones were sequenced by immunoSEQ multiplex PCR, and TCRdb holds only the in-frame ones, with some missing. The data show approximately 160,000 clones, 85% to 95% seen once. The CDR3 length is 14 residues. Trimming removed 3 bases at V and 0 bases at J, with 8 bases between. The germline CDR1 and CDR2 sequences are LGHNA and YNFKEQ. Seattle patients were enrolled during active infection and followed longitudinally. This TCR was recovered from a woman aged 55-70 years with COVID-19, enrolled during active disease. Sequenced: peripheral blood. The gene calls are TRBV4-2 and TRBJ1-1; a weak D match, TRBD1 (6 bases). Here the CDR3 reads CASSQQGLNTEAFF. In DNA, the CDR3 is TGTGCCAGCAGCCAGCAGGGGTTGAACACTGAAGCTTTCTTT.